The clone carrying this TCR beta chain showed up just once. This entry belongs to a study of T cell repertoires in cytomegalovirus infection. In the study overall: Shared public TCR beta signatures pointed to both CMV infection and a matching HLA type.

Trimming pared 5 bases from V and 1 base from J, leaving 11 bases between. Germline values: CDR1 DFQATT, CDR2 SNEGSKA (reference sequence). The CDR3 runs 13 residues. TCRdb re-derived calls from the reads in MiXCR, one entry per CDR3 protein. Of around 440,000 distinct CDR3 sequences in the sample, over 9% were seen once. Sequencing used PBMCs. The clonotype was recovered from a human donor in good health (CMV status not recorded). Some clones in this sample may be carry-over from other donors' samples. The V gene is TRBV20-1, the J gene TRBJ1-1; D is unclear. CDR3 sequence: CSASDPPNTEAFF. In DNA form, the CDR3 reads TGCAGTGCTTCGGACCCCCCGAACACTGAAGCTTTCTTT.